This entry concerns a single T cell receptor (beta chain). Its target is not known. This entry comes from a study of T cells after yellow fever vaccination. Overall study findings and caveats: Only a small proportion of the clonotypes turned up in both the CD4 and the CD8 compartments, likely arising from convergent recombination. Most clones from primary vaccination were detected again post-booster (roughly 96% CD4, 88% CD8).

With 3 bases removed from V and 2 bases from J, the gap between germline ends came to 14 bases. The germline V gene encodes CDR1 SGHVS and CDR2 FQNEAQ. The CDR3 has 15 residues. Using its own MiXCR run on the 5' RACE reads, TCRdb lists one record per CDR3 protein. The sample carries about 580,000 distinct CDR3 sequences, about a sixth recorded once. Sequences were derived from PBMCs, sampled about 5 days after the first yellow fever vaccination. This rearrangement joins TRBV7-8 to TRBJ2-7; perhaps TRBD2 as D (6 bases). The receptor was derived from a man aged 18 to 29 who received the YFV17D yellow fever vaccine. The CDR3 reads CASSFRDSRPYEQYF. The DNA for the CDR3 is TGTGCCAGCAGCTTCCGGGACTCTCGCCCCTACGAGCAGTACTTC.